This TCR beta chain was documented in a study of neurological immune-mediated disorders. Described time point: longitudinal time-point 1 (baseline). This CDR3 comprises 12 residues. CDR1 SEHNR and CDR2 FQNEAQ come from the germline V gene (reference sequence). V lost 1 base to trimming and J lost 6 bases, with 5 bases between them. This clonotype occurred many times. Every sequencing run returned over 190 million TCR-beta sequences, which were derived from 15-18 subjects. One entry per CDR3 protein, called by TCRdb with MiXCR from the 5' RACE reads. In the table there are 71,000 or so distinct CDR3 sequences, roughly 15% of which are singletons.

This chain connects TRBV7-9 to TRBJ2-3; D uncertain. The sample taken for sequencing was PBMCs. The receptor's source is a female donor with HTLV-1-associated myelopathy (HAM/TSP). The DNA for the CDR3 is TGTGCCAGCAGCTTAGTAGTGGATACGCAGTATTTT. Protein product: CASSLVVDTQYF.